Following are 4 T cell receptor beta chains from one sample sequenced in a study of cytomegalovirus exposure and HLA in healthy donors. Using immunoSEQ multiplex PCR, the repertoire was profiled, and TCRdb retains in-frame clones only, with some absent. Among some 170,000 clones listed, roughly 86% were seen once. The sample taken for sequencing was PBMCs. The receptors were gathered from a man aged 18 to 29 in good health and CMV-seropositive.

The rearrangement uses TRBV19 and TRBJ1-2, with 7 bases matching TRBD1. The CDR3 is made up of 12 amino acids. Germline CDR1 LNHDA, CDR2 SQIVND (reference sequence). Losses at the gene ends were 6 bases for V and 4 bases for J; bases not matched to a gene: 2. The CDR3, as DNA: TGTGCCAGTAGCAGACAGGGCTATGGCTACACCTTC. It codes for CASSRQGYGYTF.

V and J are TRBV27 and TRBJ2-1, with 8 positions matching TRBD1. Germline-derived CDR1 and CDR2 are MNHEY and SMNVEV (reference sequence). After removal of 4 bases from V and 7 bases from J, the junction contained 6 bases not matched to a gene. This CDR3 has 14 residues. The CDR3 is CASSSPGGRNEQFF. The CDR3 DNA reads as TGTGCCAGCAGTTCCCCAGGGGGCAGGAATGAGCAGTTCTTC.

The rearrangement links TRBV5-1 to TRBJ2-5; 8 bases are a match to TRBD2. This CDR3 has 18 amino acids. CDR1 is SGHRS, CDR2 YFSETQ, per germline. Losses at the gene ends were 0 bases for V and 0 bases for J; bases not matched to a gene: 10. The CDR3 DNA follows: TGCGCCAGCAGCTTGGCTACAGCGGGGGCCACGTACCAAGAGACCCAGTACTTC. This encodes CASSLATAGATYQETQYF.

In its sample, this clone was seen a few times. The chain carries TRBV27 and TRBJ1-2; D unresolved. Germline V gene data show CDR1 as MNHEY and CDR2 as SMNVEV (reference sequence). The CDR3 is 14 residues long. V was pared by 7 bases and J by 0 bases, with 12 bases between. As DNA, the CDR3 is TGTGCCAGCACCAACAGAGAATCTAACTATGGCTACACCTTC. Translating it yields CASTNRESNYGYTF.